A selection of T cell receptor beta chains follows, all from one sample in a study of blood T cell repertoires in COVID-19. This table comes from immunoSEQ multiplex PCR, and its TCRdb copy is limited to in-frame clones, with some not included. The table records over 50,000 clones, just under 80% of them present only once. The sequenced sample was peripheral blood. The receptors were gathered from a human donor with active or convalescent COVID-19. The donor label of this sample is uncertain. CDR3s include the opening cysteine and the closing phenylalanine or tryptophan. D genes are given only for firm matches. Only part of the rows carry a size: once, few, many, or a class if the clone is expanded.

TRBD2	TRBV6-2/TRBV6-3	TRBJ2-3	.	TGTGCCAGCAGTTACTCGAGCGGGAGGGATACGCAGTATTTT	CASSYSSGRDTQYF
.	TRBV2	TRBJ2-3	.	TGTGCCAGCAGACGGAAGAGAGGTACGAGCACAGATACGCAGTATTTT	CASRRKRGTSTDTQYF
.	TRBV29-1	TRBJ2-7	.	TGCAGCGTTCAACTAGCCTACGAGCAGTACTTC	CSVQLAYEQYF
.	TRBV5-1	TRBJ1-1	.	TGCGCCAGCAGCTTGGAGCAGGCTGTGGACACTGAAGCTTTCTTT	CASSLEQAVDTEAFF
.	TRBV6-5	TRBJ2-5	.	TGTGCCAGCAGTTTTAAGTCCAGGGCCTCTCAAGAGACCCAGTACTTC	CASSFKSRASQETQYF
.	TRBV2	TRBJ1-3	.	TGTGCCAGCAGTGTCGGGGGGCCACCCTCTGGAAACACCATATATTTT	CASSVGGPPSGNTIYF
.	TRBV11-2	TRBJ1-2	.	TGTGCCAGCAGCTTAGGGCAGGTGTCCTATGGCTACACCTTC	CASSLGQVSYGYTF
TRBD1	TRBV6-6	TRBJ1-1	.	TGTGCCAGCAGTCCCCCGACAGGGGCGAACACTGAAGCTTTCTTT	CASSPPTGANTEAFF
.	TRBV5-1	TRBJ1-3	.	TGCGCCAGCAGCTTGCGGAGTGACTCTGGAAACACCATATATTTT	CASSLRSDSGNTIYF
.	TRBV6-5	TRBJ1-2	.	TGTGCCAGCAGTTACTCGATCAGGGTTTACTATGGCTACACCTTC	CASSYSIRVYYGYTF
TRBD1	TRBV4-3	TRBJ2-7	.	TGCGCCAGCAGCGATGGGACAGGCTACGAGCAGTACTTC	CASSDGTGYEQYF
TRBD1	TRBV12-3/TRBV12-4	TRBJ1-2	.	TGTGCCAGCAGTTTCGGGACAGGTGGCTACACCTTC	CASSFGTGGYTF
.	TRBV2	TRBJ1-5	many	TGTGCCACCACACAAGCGGGGGGCAATCAGCCCCAGCATTTT	CATTQAGGNQPQHF
.	TRBV14	TRBJ1-5	.	TGTGCCAGCAGCTTAGGGACTCACTGGCCCCAGCATTTT	CASSLGTHWPQHF
.	TRBV21-1	TRBJ2-7	few	TGTGCCAGCAGCCTCCTGCCAGGGGCCTACGAGCAGTACTTC	CASSLLPGAYEQYF
TRBD2	TRBV27	TRBJ2-3	.	TGTGCCAGCTGCATAGCGGGGCGCACAGATACGCAGTATTTT	CASCIAGRTDTQYF
.	TRBV4-1	TRBJ2-1	.	TGCGCCAGCAGCCAAGGGGGACTCCGCTCCTACAATGAGCAGTTCTTC	CASSQGGLRSYNEQFF
TRBD1	TRBV18	TRBJ2-5	.	TGTGCCAGCTCACCCCGGGACAGCAACCAAGAGACCCAGTACTTC	CASSPRDSNQETQYF
.	TRBV12-3/TRBV12-4	TRBJ1-2	.	TGTGCCAGCAGTTTACTTCCAGGGCAAGGCTACACCTTC	CASSLLPGQGYTF
.	TRBV11-1	TRBJ2-5	.	TGTGCCAGCAGCTTAGTCGGGAGAGGAGGAGAGACCCAGTACTTC	CASSLVGRGGETQYF
.	TRBV4-3	TRBJ2-7	.	TGCGCCAGCAGCCGGGGACTGATTTACGAGCAGTACTTC	CASSRGLIYEQYF
.	TRBV19	TRBJ1-1	.	TGTGCCAGTAGTTACGCAGGTCGGAACACTGAAGCTTTCTTT	CASSYAGRNTEAFF
.	TRBV7-2	TRBJ2-5	.	TGTGCCAGCAGCGCACAGGGCCGAGAGACCCAGTACTTC	CASSAQGRETQYF
.	TRBV25-1	TRBJ2-7	.	TGTGCCAGCAGTGACGGGGTAGCACCCTACGAGCAGTACTTC	CASSDGVAPYEQYF
.	TRBV2	TRBJ1-6	.	TGTGCCAGCAGTGAACAATCGGGGGTGGATTCACCCCTCCACTTT	CASSEQSGVDSPLHF
.	TRBV11-2	TRBJ2-7	.	TGTGCCAGCAGCTTAGAACAGGCGGGGTCCTACGAGCAGTACTTC	CASSLEQAGSYEQYF
TRBD1	TRBV5-8	TRBJ1-5	.	TGTGCCAGCAGCTTTGGAGTCACAGGGGGATCAGCCCAGCATTTT	CASSFGVTGGSAQHF
.	TRBV11-2	TRBJ2-7	.	TGTGCCAGCAGTCTCCCCTCCCTCTACGAGCAGTACTTC	CASSLPSLYEQYF
.	TRBV15	TRBJ2-3	.	TGTGCCACCAGCAGAGATCAAGATACGCAGTATTTT	CATSRDQDTQYF
.	TRBV7-8	TRBJ2-3	.	TGTGCCAGCAGCTTGGCCCGGGTCACAGATACGCAGTATTTT	CASSLARVTDTQYF
.	TRBV4-3	TRBJ1-2	.	TGCGCCAGCAGCCAAGATAGAGGGGGACACGGCTACACCTTC	CASSQDRGGHGYTF
TRBD1	TRBV9	TRBJ1-5	.	TGTGCCAGCGGGGGACAGTCAAATCAGCCCCAGCATTTT	CASGGQSNQPQHF
.	TRBV3-1/TRBV3-2	TRBJ2-5	once	TGTGCCAGCAGCCAAGTCCCAGGGTCATGGGGAGAGACCCAGTACTTC	CASSQVPGSWGETQYF
TRBD1	TRBV5-4	TRBJ1-2	.	TGTGCCAGCAGCTTGGAGCAGGGGGCCTCAATATATGGCTACACCTTC	CASSLEQGASIYGYTF
.	TRBV12-5	TRBJ2-7	many	TGTGCTAGTGGTCCCGGTGGAGTCTCCTACGAGCAGTACTTC	CASGPGGVSYEQYF
TRBD2	TRBV27	TRBJ2-3	.	TGTGCCAGCAGACTGACTAGCGGGCGCACAGATACGCAGTATTTT	CASRLTSGRTDTQYF
.	TRBV7-8	TRBJ1-2	.	TGTGCCAGCAGCCCCGGAAGGGTGGGAGGTGGCTACACCTTC	CASSPGRVGGGYTF
TRBD1	TRBV5-1	TRBJ1-6	.	TGCGCCAGCAGCTTGTTTGGCGGGACAGGACACTCACCCCTCCACTTT	CASSLFGGTGHSPLHF
.	TRBV29-1	TRBJ1-5	.	TGCAGCGTTGAAAGCCAGGCCGGGGAGCCCCAGCATTTT	CSVESQAGEPQHF
TRBD2	TRBV3-1/TRBV3-2	TRBJ2-5	.	TGTGCCAGCAGTCACGGGGGGGAGAGAAAGACCCAGTACTTC	CASSHGGERKTQYF
TRBD1	TRBV7-9	TRBJ2-1	.	TGTGCCAGCAGCTTCGGACAGGGTGAGGGCAATGAGCAGTTCTTC	CASSFGQGEGNEQFF
.	TRBV21-1	TRBJ2-1	.	TGTGCCAGCAGCAAAGTTGATAGCGGGTATGATGAGCAGTTCTTC	CASSKVDSGYDEQFF
TRBD1	TRBV5-1	TRBJ1-5	.	TGCGCCAGCAGCCCGGACAGGGCCGGTCAGCCCCAGCATTTT	CASSPDRAGQPQHF
TRBD1	TRBV20-1	TRBJ2-7	.	TGCAGTGCTAGTAAGGGACAGGGTTCCCACGAGCAGTACTTC	CSASKGQGSHEQYF
TRBD1	TRBV7-6	TRBJ1-5	.	TGTGCCAGCAGCTTGAAAACAGGGGCCCTTAGCAATCAGCCCCAGCATTTT	CASSLKTGALSNQPQHF
TRBD1	TRBV10-3	TRBJ1-1	.	TGTGCCATCAGGGGGACAGGGCGGGACACTGAAGCTTTCTTT	CAIRGTGRDTEAFF
TRBD2	TRBV6-2/TRBV6-3	TRBJ2-1	.	TGTGCCAGCAGTTTCGGACTAGCGGGAGGGCAAGATGAGCAGTTCTTC	CASSFGLAGGQDEQFF